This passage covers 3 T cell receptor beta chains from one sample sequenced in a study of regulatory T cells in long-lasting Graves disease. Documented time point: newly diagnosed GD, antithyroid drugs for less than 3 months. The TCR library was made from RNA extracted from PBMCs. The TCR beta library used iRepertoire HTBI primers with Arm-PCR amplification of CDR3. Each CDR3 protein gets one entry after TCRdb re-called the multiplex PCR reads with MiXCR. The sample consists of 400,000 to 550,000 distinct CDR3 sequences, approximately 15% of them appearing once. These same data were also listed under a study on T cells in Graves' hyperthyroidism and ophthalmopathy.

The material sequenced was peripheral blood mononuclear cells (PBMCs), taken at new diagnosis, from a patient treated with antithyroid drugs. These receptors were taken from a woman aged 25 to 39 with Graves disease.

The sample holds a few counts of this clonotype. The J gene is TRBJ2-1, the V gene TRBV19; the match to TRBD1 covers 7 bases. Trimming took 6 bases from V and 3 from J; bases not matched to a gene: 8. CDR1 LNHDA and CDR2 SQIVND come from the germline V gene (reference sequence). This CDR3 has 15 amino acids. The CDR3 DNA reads TGTGCCAGTAGGCCCCCGGGACAGATCTACAATGAGCAGTTCTTC. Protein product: CASRPPGQIYNEQFF. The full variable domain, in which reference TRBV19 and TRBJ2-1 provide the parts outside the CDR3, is DGGITQSPKYLFRKEGQNVTLSCEQNLNHDAMYWYRQDPGQGLRLIYYSQIVNDFQKGDIAEGYSVSREKKESFPLTVTSAQKNPTAFYLCASRPPGQIYNEQFFGPGTRLTVL.

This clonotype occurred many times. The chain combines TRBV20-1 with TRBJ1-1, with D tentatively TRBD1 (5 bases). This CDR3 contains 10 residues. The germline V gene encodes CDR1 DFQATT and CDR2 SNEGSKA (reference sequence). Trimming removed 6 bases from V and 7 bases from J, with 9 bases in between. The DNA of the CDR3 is TGCAGTGCCGGGGGGGGTGAAGCTTTCTTT. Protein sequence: CSAGGGEAFF.

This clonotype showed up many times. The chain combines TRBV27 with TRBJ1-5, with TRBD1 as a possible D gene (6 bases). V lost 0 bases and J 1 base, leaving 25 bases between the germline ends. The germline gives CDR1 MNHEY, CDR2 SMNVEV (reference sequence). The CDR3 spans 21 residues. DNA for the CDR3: TGTGCCAGCAGTTTATCCGCGGGGATGGACAGTAAGGGTCTAAGCAATCAGCCCCAGCATTTT. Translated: CASSLSAGMDSKGLSNQPQHF.